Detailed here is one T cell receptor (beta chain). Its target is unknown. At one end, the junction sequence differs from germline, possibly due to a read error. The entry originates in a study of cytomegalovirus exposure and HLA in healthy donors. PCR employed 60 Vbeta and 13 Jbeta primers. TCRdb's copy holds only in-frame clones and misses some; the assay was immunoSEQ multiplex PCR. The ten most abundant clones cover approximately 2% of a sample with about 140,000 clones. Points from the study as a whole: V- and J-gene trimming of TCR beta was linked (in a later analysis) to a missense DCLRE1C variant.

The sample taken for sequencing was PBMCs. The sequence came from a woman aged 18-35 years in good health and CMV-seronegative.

CDR3 bases: TGTGCCGGCAGCTTAGCGGGAGGGACAGAGACCCAGTACTTC. It specifies CAGSLAGGTETQYF. The chain carries TRBV7-9 and TRBJ2-5, with TRBD2 matching 11 bases. Germline assignment: CDR1 SEHNR and CDR2 FQNEAQ (reference sequence). This CDR3 has 14 amino acids. Looking up the rest from reference TRBV7-9 and TRBJ2-5 gives the full variable domain: DTGVSQNPRHKITKRGQNVTFRCDPISEHNRLYWYRQTLGQGPEFLTYFQNEAQLEKSRLLSDRFSAERPKGSFSTLEIQRTEQGDSAMYLCAGSLAGGTETQYFGPGTRLLVL.